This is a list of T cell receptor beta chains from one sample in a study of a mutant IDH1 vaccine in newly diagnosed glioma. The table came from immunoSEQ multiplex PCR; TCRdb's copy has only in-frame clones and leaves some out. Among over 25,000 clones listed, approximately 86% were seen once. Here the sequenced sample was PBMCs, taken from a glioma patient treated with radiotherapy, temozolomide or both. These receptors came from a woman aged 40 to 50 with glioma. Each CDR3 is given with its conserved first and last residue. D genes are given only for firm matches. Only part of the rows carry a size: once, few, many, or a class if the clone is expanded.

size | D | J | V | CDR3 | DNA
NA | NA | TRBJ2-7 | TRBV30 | CAWSVQVEQYF | TGTGCCTGGAGTGTCCAGGTCGAGCAGTACTTC
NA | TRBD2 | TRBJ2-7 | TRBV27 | CASSLAGDNYEQYF | TGTGCCAGCAGTTTGGCGGGAGACAACTACGAGCAGTACTTC
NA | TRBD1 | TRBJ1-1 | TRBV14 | CASSLATGTILGTEAFF | TGTGCCAGCAGCCTAGCGACAGGGACCATCTTGGGCACTGAAGCTTTCTTT
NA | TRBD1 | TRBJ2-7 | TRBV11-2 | CASSLGGTVHEQYF | TGTGCCAGCAGCTTAGGGGGGACAGTGCACGAGCAGTACTTC
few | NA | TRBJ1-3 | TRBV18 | CASSPAQVSGNTIYF | TGTGCCAGCTCACCCGCACAGGTCTCTGGAAACACCATATATTTT
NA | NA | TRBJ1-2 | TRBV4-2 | CASSQDSGTYGYTF | TGTGCCAGCAGCCAAGATTCAGGGACCTATGGCTACACCTTC
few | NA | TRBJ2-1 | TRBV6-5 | CASKTTGNEQFF | TGTGCCAGCAAGACAACGGGCAATGAGCAGTTCTTC
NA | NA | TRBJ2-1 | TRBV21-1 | CASSKAPPTSYNEQFF | TGTGCCAGCAGCAAAGCTCCTCCTACCTCCTACAATGAGCAGTTCTTC
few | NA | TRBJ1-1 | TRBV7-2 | CASSSYSRMNTEAFF | TGTGCCAGCAGCTCTTACAGCCGAATGAACACTGAAGCTTTCTTT
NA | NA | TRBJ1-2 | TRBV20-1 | CSGGIGYGYTF | TGCAGTGGAGGCATTGGGTACGGCTACACCTTC
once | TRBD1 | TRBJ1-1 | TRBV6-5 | CASIPTGTNEAFF | TGTGCCAGCATCCCGACAGGGACGAATGAAGCTTTCTTT
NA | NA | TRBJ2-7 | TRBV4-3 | CASSQTEYTTYEQYF | TGCGCCAGCAGCCAAACCGAGTATACGACCTACGAGCAGTACTTC
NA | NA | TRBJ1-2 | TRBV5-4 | CASSLDEGNGYTF | TGTGCCAGCAGCTTGGATGAGGGAAATGGCTACACCTTC
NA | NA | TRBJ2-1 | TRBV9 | CASSGGLPYNEQFF | TGTGCCAGCAGCGGGGGGCTTCCTTACAATGAGCAGTTCTTC
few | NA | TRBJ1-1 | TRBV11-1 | CASSSNQNTEAFF | TGTGCCAGCAGCTCCAACCAGAACACTGAAGCTTTCTTT
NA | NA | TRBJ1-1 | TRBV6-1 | CASSPRQAPNTEAFF | TGTGCCAGCAGTCCTCGACAGGCGCCGAACACTGAAGCTTTCTTT
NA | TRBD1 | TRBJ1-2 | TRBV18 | CASSPRQGAAGYTF | TGTGCCAGCTCACCACGACAGGGGGCCGCGGGCTACACCTTC
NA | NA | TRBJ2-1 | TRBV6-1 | CASSEVQSVYNEQFF | TGTGCCAGCAGTGAAGTCCAGAGCGTATACAATGAGCAGTTCTTC
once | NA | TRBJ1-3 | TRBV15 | CATSRLQAPSGNTIYF | TGTGCCACCAGCAGACTCCAGGCCCCCTCTGGAAACACCATATATTTT
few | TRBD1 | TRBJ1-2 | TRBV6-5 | CASSSPWTGNYGYTF | TGTGCCAGCAGCAGTCCCTGGACAGGGAACTATGGCTACACCTTC
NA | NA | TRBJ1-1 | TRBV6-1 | CASSEAPAGDTEAFF | TGTGCCAGCAGTGAAGCTCCGGCAGGCGACACTGAAGCTTTCTTT
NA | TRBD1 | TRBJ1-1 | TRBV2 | CASNGGQLNTEAFF | TGTGCCAGCAACGGGGGACAGCTGAACACTGAAGCTTTCTTT
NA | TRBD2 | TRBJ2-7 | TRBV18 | CASSPLGTSGPRSFSYEQYF | TGTGCCAGCTCACCACTCGGGACTAGCGGGCCCCGAAGTTTCTCCTACGAGCAGTACTTC
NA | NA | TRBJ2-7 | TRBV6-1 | CASSDGWGSYEQYF | TGTGCCAGCAGTGACGGGTGGGGAAGCTACGAGCAGTACTTC
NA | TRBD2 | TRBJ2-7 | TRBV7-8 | CASSIKTSGRALSMDEQYF | TGTGCCAGCAGCATCAAGACTAGCGGGAGGGCCTTGTCAATGGACGAGCAGTACTTC
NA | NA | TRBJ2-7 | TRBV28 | CASSPPGDPSYEQYF | TGTGCCAGCAGTCCCCCAGGGGACCCCTCCTACGAGCAGTACTTC
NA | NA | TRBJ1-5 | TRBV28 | CASSFGGGGRDNQPQHF | TGTGCCAGCAGTTTTGGTGGGGGCGGCAGGGACAATCAGCCCCAGCATTTT
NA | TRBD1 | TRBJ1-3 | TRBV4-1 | CASSQEGGGTGNTIYF | TGCGCCAGCAGCCAAGAAGGAGGGGGCACTGGAAACACCATATATTTT
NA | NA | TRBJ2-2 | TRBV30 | CAWSDSRYGELFF | TGTGCCTGGAGTGATTCCCGTTACGGGGAGCTGTTTTTT
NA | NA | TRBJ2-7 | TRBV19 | CASSSPGTGLYEQYF | TGTGCCAGTAGTTCCCCCGGGACGGGACTCTACGAGCAGTACTTC
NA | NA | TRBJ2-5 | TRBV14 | CASSLIELGLTETQYF | TGTGCCAGCAGCCTAATTGAACTGGGCCTAACTGAGACCCAGTACTTC
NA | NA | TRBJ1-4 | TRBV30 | CAGGESWEKLFF | TGTGCCGGAGGGGAATCTTGGGAAAAACTGTTTTTT
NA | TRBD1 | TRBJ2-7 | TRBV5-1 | CASSSGTGSYEQYF | TGCGCCAGCAGCTCCGGGACAGGGTCCTACGAGCAGTACTTC
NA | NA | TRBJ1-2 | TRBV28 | CASSPPPDRNGYTF | TGTGCCAGCAGTCCACCCCCGGACAGAAACGGCTACACCTTC
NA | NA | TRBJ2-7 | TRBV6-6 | CASSRGRSPYEQYF | TGTGCCAGCAGTAGAGGGAGATCCCCCTACGAGCAGTACTTC
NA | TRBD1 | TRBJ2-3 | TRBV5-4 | CASSNRDRGADTQYF | TGTGCCAGCAGCAACCGGGACAGGGGTGCAGATACGCAGTATTTT
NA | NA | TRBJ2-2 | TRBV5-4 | CASSLDSTGELFF | TGTGCCAGCAGCTTGGATTCCACCGGGGAGCTGTTTTTT
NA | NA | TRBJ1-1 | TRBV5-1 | CASSLDRITEAFF | TGCGCCAGCAGCTTGGATCGGATAACTGAAGCTTTCTTT
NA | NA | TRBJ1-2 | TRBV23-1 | CASSQYYGGVYGYTF | TGCGCCAGCAGCCAATATTACGGGGGGGTCTATGGCTACACCTTC
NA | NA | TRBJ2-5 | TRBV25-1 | CASSEASETQYF | TGTGCCAGCAGTGAGGCGAGCGAGACCCAGTACTTC
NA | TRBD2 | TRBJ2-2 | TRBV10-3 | CAISEPPGLAGANTGELFF | TGTGCCATCAGTGAGCCCCCGGGACTAGCGGGGGCGAACACCGGGGAGCTGTTTTTT
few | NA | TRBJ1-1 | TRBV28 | CASSLYGQEAFF | TGTGCCAGCAGTTTATACGGACAGGAAGCTTTCTTT
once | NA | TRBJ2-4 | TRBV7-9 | CASSLGQGKNIQYF | TGTGCCAGCAGCTTAGGGCAGGGTAAAAACATTCAGTACTTC
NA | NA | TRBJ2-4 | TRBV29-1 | CSAGVNIQYF | TGCAGCGCCGGGGTAAACATTCAGTACTTC
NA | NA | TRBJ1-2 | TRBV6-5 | CASSRRQNNYGYTF | TGTGCCAGCAGCCGCAGGCAAAACAACTATGGCTACACCTTC
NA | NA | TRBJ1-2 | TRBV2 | CASSEEGDYGYTF | TGTGCCAGCAGTGAAGAGGGGGACTATGGCTACACCTTC
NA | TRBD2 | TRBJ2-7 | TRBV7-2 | CASSLDAGGPSYEQYF | TGTGCCAGCAGCTTAGATGCGGGAGGGCCCTCCTACGAGCAGTACTTC
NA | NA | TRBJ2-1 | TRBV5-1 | CASSPSGPSNEQFF | TGCGCCAGCAGCCCCTCGGGACCCTCAAACGAGCAGTTCTTC
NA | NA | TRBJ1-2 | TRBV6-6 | CASSSDGTGYGYTF | TGTGCCAGCAGTAGTGACGGGACTGGCTATGGCTACACCTTC
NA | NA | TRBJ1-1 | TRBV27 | CASSLIMNTEAFF | TGTGCCAGCAGTTTAATCATGAACACTGAAGCTTTCTTT